The T cell receptor (beta chain) described here comes from a study of cytomegalovirus exposure and HLA in healthy donors. In the study overall: Some 180 million T cells yielded over 90 million unique TCR beta sequences in earlier analysis. Overall study results and limits: Later analysis identified a missense DCLRE1C variant that was linked to TCR beta V- and J-gene trimming. Sequencing depth across donors, presence/absence analyses assumed, was roughly uniform.

The PCR ran on 60 Vbeta and 13 Jbeta primers. This table comes from immunoSEQ multiplex PCR, and its TCRdb copy is limited to in-frame clones, with some not included. The repertoire holds approximately 110,000 clones, with 70% to 85% as singletons. Germline loops: CDR1 LGHNA, CDR2 YNFKEQ. The CDR3 is 15 residues long. V lost 4 bases, J lost 0 bases, and 4 bases stayed unmatched. A word on this clone: Its antigen is unidentified.

This TCR derives from a human donor in good health. Sequencing was performed on PBMCs. This rearrangement joins TRBV4-2 to TRBJ1-1; 8 positions agree with TRBD1. This CDR3 is CASSPRDRLNTEAFF. DNA of the CDR3: TGTGCCAGCAGCCCACGGGACAGGCTGAACACTGAAGCTTTCTTT.